This is a list of T cell receptor beta chains from one sample in a study of CD4 and CD8 cells across lung adenocarcinoma regions. MiXCR, applied by TCRdb to the PCR reads, yields one record per CDR3 protein. There are tens of thousands of distinct CDR3 sequences in the sample; over 45% occur only once, and less than 50% lies in the top ten. Source material: CD8+ T cells from the center of a lung tumor. The receptor set was obtained from a male donor with lung adenocarcinoma. The CD4 and CD8 labels of this study may be unreliable. CDR3s include the opening cysteine and the closing phenylalanine or tryptophan. D genes are given only for firm matches. The listing skips clone size in some rows; elsewhere it reads once, few, many or a size class.

v_gene: TRBV5-1
abundance: -
j_gene: TRBJ2-3
d_gene: -
CDR3nt: TGCGCCAGCCGCCCAACGGGGCTTGGAACCACAGACACTCAGTATTTT
CDR3aa: CASRPTGLGTTDTQYF

v_gene: TRBV12-3/TRBV12-4
abundance: -
j_gene: TRBJ2-3
d_gene: TRBD2
CDR3nt: TGTGCGGGCAGTGGGAGCGGGGGAGAAGATACGCAGTATTTC
CDR3aa: CAGSGSGGEDTQYF

v_gene: TRBV27
abundance: many
j_gene: TRBJ2-7
d_gene: TRBD1
CDR3nt: TGTGCCAGCAGTTCTTATATACGACAGGGAAACGAGCAGTACTTC
CDR3aa: CASSSYIRQGNEQYF

v_gene: TRBV9
abundance: -
j_gene: TRBJ2-1
d_gene: -
CDR3nt: TGTGCCAGCAGCGTAGAAGAGGGTAATGAGCAGTTCTTC
CDR3aa: CASSVEEGNEQFF

v_gene: TRBV3-1
abundance: -
j_gene: TRBJ2-2
d_gene: -
CDR3nt: TGTGCCAGCAGCCGGCCCTTGGGGGTCACCGGGGAGCTGTTTTTT
CDR3aa: CASSRPLGVTGELFF

v_gene: TRBV10-1
abundance: -
j_gene: TRBJ2-5
d_gene: TRBD2
CDR3nt: TGCGCCAGCAGTGAAGGATCTAGCGGGATTGGGACAGAGACCCAGTACTTC
CDR3aa: CASSEGSSGIGTETQYF

v_gene: TRBV9
abundance: once
j_gene: TRBJ2-1
d_gene: TRBD2
CDR3nt: TGTGCCAGCAGCCTACTAGCGGAACCCTACAATGAGCAGTTCTTC
CDR3aa: CASSLLAEPYNEQFF

v_gene: TRBV3-1
abundance: -
j_gene: TRBJ2-3
d_gene: -
CDR3nt: TGTGCCAGCAGTCTTGATCCCGGGAGTACAGATACGCAGTATTTT
CDR3aa: CASSLDPGSTDTQYF

v_gene: TRBV27
abundance: medium-sized
j_gene: TRBJ2-1
d_gene: -
CDR3nt: TGTGCCAGCAGCCGATTGGGCGGTGAGCAGTTCTTC
CDR3aa: CASSRLGGEQFF

v_gene: TRBV6-1
abundance: -
j_gene: TRBJ2-1
d_gene: TRBD2
CDR3nt: TGTGCCAGCAGTGAAACGCGGACTAGCGGGACCGATGCGCAGTTCTTC
CDR3aa: CASSETRTSGTDAQFF